Only a few counts were recorded for the clone carrying this T cell receptor beta chain. Its cognate antigen is unknown. This sample is drawn from a study of response to subunit inactivated influenza vaccine. Whole-study results and caveats: That few new T cells are recruited by each seasonal influenza vaccination was the authors' suggestion.

This CDR3 region has 14 residues. Germline V gene data show CDR1 as SGHTA and CDR2 as FQGNSA. Trimming at V came to 7 bases and at J to 1 base, leaving 4 bases not matched to a gene. TCRdb reprocessed the RT-PCR reads via MiXCR and lists one record per CDR3 protein. The data contain a few hundred thousand distinct CDR3 sequences, 14% of them seen just once; the ten biggest clones take up 8.5% to 14%. The receptor comes from a man aged 50 or older who received an inactivated influenza vaccine. The source material was PBMCs from blood, sampled approximately 13 days after vaccination. This rearrangement joins TRBV7-2 to TRBJ2-5; TRBD2 agrees at 9 bases. CDR3 coding DNA: TGTGCCAGCACGGAACTAGCGGGCCAAGAGACCCAGTACTTC. Translated: CASTELAGQETQYF. Using reference TRBV7-2 and TRBJ2-5 for the parts outside the CDR3, the full variable domain is GAGVSQSPSNKVTEKGKDVELRCDPISGHTALYWYRQSLGQGLEFLIYFQGNSAPDKSGLPSDRFSAERTGGSVSTLTIQRTQQEDSAVYLCASTELAGQETQYFGPGTRLLVL.